This TCR beta chain was obtained from a study of blood T cell repertoires in COVID-19. Study context: Italy, Spain and the United States were the sources of the convalescent and acute COVID-19 samples.

This clone appeared a single time. Looked up from germline, CDR1 is SGHNT and CDR2 is YENEEA. Trimming removed 5 bases at V and 2 bases at J, with 13 bases between. The CDR3 totals 14 residues. Followed over time, Seattle patients had been enrolled while infection was active. Original methodology: Scientists estimated how many nucleated cells there were by amplifying reference gene primers. Method: immunoSEQ multiplex PCR; TCRdb's copy keeps in-frame clones and lacks some. V, J and clone size are taken as reported in that table, and D and trimming were inferred from the DNA itself. This sample has 200,000 to 300,000 clones; around nine tenths occur once, and the top ten carry around 5%.

Sequences were obtained from peripheral blood. This clonotype originated in a woman in her fifties or sixties with COVID-19, enrolled during active disease. The V gene is TRBV11-3, the J gene TRBJ2-7, with D possibly matching TRBD1 (6 bases). CDR3: CASSPGVRPYEQYF. The CDR3 DNA is TGTGCCAGCAGCCCAGGGGTACGGCCCTACGAGCAGTACTTC.